This TCR beta chain was found in a study of T cell responses to AZD1222 COVID-19 vaccine. Broader study findings: The donor group comprised mostly white British people and more females; the analysis possibly underestimated clonal diversity. An increase in Spike-specific TCR breadth and depth was observed after two AZD1222 doses.

Sequencing was performed with immunoSEQ multiplex PCR; in TCRdb, only in-frame clones are kept and a portion is missing. The data contain about 120,000 clones, around nine tenths of them seen just once; the ten biggest clones take up approximately 10%. Comment on this clone: Antigen: not known.

The sample here was peripheral blood, taken on day 0 of AZD1222 vaccination. This TCR was recovered from an adult in good health.

Here the CDR3 reads CASSHIALAGGPSGELFF. CDR3 coding DNA: TGTGCCAGCAGTCACATTGCACTAGCGGGAGGGCCGTCCGGGGAGCTGTTTTTT. This chain links TRBV27 with TRBJ2-2; TRBD2 aligns across 13 bases. CDR3 length equals 18 residues. From germline, CDR1 is MNHEY and CDR2 SMNVEV (reference sequence). The J segment lost 6 bases and the V segment lost 5 bases, leaving 12 bases of the junction unmatched.